This record covers a single T cell receptor (beta chain). Its specificity is unknown. Extracted RNA was reverse transcribed, and the resulting cDNA served as sequencing template. Libraries were prepared by immunoSEQ multiplex PCR; TCRdb keeps only in-frame clonotypes and omits some of them. The sample lists about 23,000 clones, 40% to 60% occurring once. This specimen belongs to a study of CD8+ T cells in alopecia areata. Study-level points and caveats: Scalp data also include sequences from resident alphabeta T cells of normal skin.

Germline V gives CDR1 MNHEY, CDR2 SVGAGI. Trimming took 8 bases from V and 5 from J; bases not matched to a gene: 4. The length of the CDR3 is 13 residues. The chain combines TRBV6-5 with TRBJ2-1; TRBD2 agrees at 9 bases. The TCR was taken from a human donor with alopecia areata. Sequencing used NKG2D-high CD8+ T cells sorted from blood. CDR3 protein: CASRLAVHNEQFF. The DNA of the CDR3 is TGTGCCAGCCGACTAGCGGTCCACAATGAGCAGTTCTTC.